One sample yielded the 2 T cell receptor beta chains listed below, sequenced in a study of T cells in Graves' hyperthyroidism and ophthalmopathy. Template material for amplifying TCR beta CDR3 regions consisted of RNA transcripts. First-round RT-PCR targeting the TCR CDR3 was performed with the HTBI primer set. TCRdb itself ran the multiplex PCR reads through MiXCR, one entry per CDR3 protein. The sample records about 610,000 distinct CDR3 sequences, under 15% being singletons. The sample consisted of blood. The receptors originated from a woman in her thirties or forties with Graves' ophthalmopathy.

This clonotype was recorded a few times. The chain employs TRBV10-3 and TRBJ1-1; 9 bases map to TRBD1. CDR3 length equals 16 residues. Germline V gene data show CDR1 as ENHRY and CDR2 as SYGVKD. V shed 0 bases, J shed 5 bases, and the junction held 7 bases outside the gene matches. The CDR3 reads CAISESGTGRDTEAFF. The CDR3, as DNA: TGTGCCATCAGTGAGTCAGGGACAGGGAGAGATACTGAAGCTTTCTTT.

This clonotype was seen repeatedly, ten times or more. V is TRBV6-2 or TRBV6-3 and J is TRBJ1-2, with TRBD1 identical over 8 bases. The CDR3 length is 16 residues. The germline CDR1 and CDR2 sequences are MNHEY and SVGEGT. The J segment lost 0 bases and the V segment lost 6 bases, leaving 9 bases of the junction unmatched. CDR3 protein: CASSPRTGRTNYGYTF. CDR3 nucleotide sequence: TGTGCCAGCAGCCCCCGGACAGGGCGGACTAACTATGGCTACACCTTC.